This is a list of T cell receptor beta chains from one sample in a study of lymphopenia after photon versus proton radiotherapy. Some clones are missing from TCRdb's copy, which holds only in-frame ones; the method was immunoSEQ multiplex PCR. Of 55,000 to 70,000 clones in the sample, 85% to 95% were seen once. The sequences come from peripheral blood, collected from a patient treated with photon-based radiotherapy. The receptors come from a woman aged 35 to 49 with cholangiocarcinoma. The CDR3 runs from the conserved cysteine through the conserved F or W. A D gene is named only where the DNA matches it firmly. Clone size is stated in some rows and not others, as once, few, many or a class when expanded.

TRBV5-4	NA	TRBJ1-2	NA	CASSPQYGTVTGSGYTF	TGTGCCAGCAGCCCTCAGTATGGTACTGTGACGGGCTCTGGCTACACCTTC
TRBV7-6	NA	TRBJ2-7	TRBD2	CASLLAAGGSEQYF	TGTGCCAGCTTACTTGCGGCCGGGGGGTCCGAGCAGTACTTC
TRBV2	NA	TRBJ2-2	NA	CASRERTFNTGELFF	TGTGCCAGCAGGGAGAGGACCTTTAACACCGGGGAGCTGTTTTTT
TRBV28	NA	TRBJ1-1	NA	CASTEGGGTEAFF	TGTGCCAGCACCGAGGGGGGTGGCACTGAAGCTTTCTTT
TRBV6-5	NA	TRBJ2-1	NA	CASSLESGINEQFF	TGTGCCAGCAGTTTGGAATCAGGGATCAATGAGCAGTTCTTC
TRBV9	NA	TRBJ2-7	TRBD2	CASSLGLAGVYEQYF	TGTGCCAGCAGCTTAGGACTAGCGGGGGTCTACGAGCAGTACTTC
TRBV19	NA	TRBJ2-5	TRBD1	CATRDREQETQYF	TGTGCCACCCGGGACAGGGAGCAAGAGACCCAGTACTTC
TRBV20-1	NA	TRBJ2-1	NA	CSAPSWNEQFF	TGCAGTGCCCCTAGTTGGAATGAGCAGTTCTTC
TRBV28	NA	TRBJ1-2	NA	CASTLGVQNYGYTF	TGTGCCAGTACCCTTGGGGTGCAGAACTATGGCTACACCTTC
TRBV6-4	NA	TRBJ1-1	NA	CASKRDQGRTEAFF	TGTGCCAGCAAACGGGACCAGGGACGGACTGAAGCTTTCTTT
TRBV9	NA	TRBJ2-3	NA	CASSASEVRGSTDTQYF	TGTGCCAGCAGCGCTTCGGAGGTGCGGGGTAGCACAGATACGCAGTATTTT
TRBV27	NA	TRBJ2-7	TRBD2	CASSSLAGGSYEQYF	TGTGCCAGCAGTTCACTAGCGGGGGGATCCTACGAGCAGTACTTC
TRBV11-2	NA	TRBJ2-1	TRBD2	CASSVGTSGLNEQFF	TGTGCCAGCAGCGTCGGGACTAGCGGTTTAAATGAGCAGTTCTTC
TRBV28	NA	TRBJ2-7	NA	CASSLGYEQYF	TGTGCCAGCAGTTTAGGCTACGAGCAGTACTTC
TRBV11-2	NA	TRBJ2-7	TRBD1	CASSRDRIAYEQYF	TGTGCCAGCAGCCGGGACAGGATTGCCTACGAGCAGTACTTC
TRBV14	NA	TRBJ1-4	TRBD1	CASSRRDRGEKLFF	TGTGCCAGCAGCCGGCGGGACAGAGGTGAAAAACTGTTTTTT
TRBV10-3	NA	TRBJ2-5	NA	CAISGDMGETQYF	TGTGCCATCAGTGGGGACATGGGAGAGACCCAGTACTTC
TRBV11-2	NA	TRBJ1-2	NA	CASSLGQGTGYTF	TGTGCCAGCAGCTTAGGGCAGGGGACCGGCTACACCTTC
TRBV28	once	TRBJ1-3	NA	CASSPQRVPPGNTIYF	TGTGCCAGCAGTCCTCAGAGAGTACCTCCTGGAAACACCATATATTTT
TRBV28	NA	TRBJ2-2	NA	CASIRSTGELFF	TGTGCCAGCATTCGAAGCACCGGGGAGCTGTTTTTT
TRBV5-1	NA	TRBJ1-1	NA	CASSFGGLMNTEAFF	TGCGCCAGCAGCTTCGGGGGACTCATGAACACTGAAGCTTTCTTT
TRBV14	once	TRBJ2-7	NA	CASSTEAGLLGSYEQYF	TGTGCCAGCAGCACCGAGGCCGGCCTTCTAGGGTCCTACGAGCAGTACTTC
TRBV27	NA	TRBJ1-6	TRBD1	CASSLGTGLGSPLHF	TGTGCCAGCAGTTTAGGGACAGGGTTAGGTTCACCCCTCCACTTT
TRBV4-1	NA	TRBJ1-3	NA	CASSQDRVGLKGNTIYF	TGCGCCAGCAGCCAAGATAGAGTTGGGCTTAAGGGAAACACCATATATTTT
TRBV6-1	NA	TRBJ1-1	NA	CASSEAGEAFF	TGTGCCAGCAGTGAAGCTGGCGAAGCTTTCTTT
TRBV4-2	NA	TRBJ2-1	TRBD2	CASSQVAAGGGNEQFF	TGTGCCAGCAGCCAAGTTGCAGCGGGGGGGGGAAATGAGCAGTTCTTC
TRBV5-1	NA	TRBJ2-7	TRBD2	CASSRGRGEEQYF	TGCGCCAGCAGCAGGGGCCGGGGGGAAGAGCAGTACTTC
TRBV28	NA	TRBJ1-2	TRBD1	CASSLGGTGGQGYTF	TGTGCCAGCAGTCTTGGGGGGACAGGGGGTCAAGGCTACACCTTC
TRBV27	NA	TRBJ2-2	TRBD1	CASSLLDRGRTGELFF	TGTGCCAGCAGTTTATTGGACAGGGGAAGGACCGGGGAGCTGTTTTTT
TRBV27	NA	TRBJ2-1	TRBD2	CASSLSAGGSRVNNEQFF	TGTGCCAGCAGTTTAAGCGCCGGGGGGAGCAGAGTCAACAATGAGCAGTTCTTC
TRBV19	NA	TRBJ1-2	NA	CASSIEVGNYGYTF	TGTGCCAGTAGTATAGAGGTGGGGAACTATGGCTACACCTTC
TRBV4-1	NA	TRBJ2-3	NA	CASSQDRLGADTQYF	TGCGCCAGCAGCCAAGATAGATTGGGGGCTGATACGCAGTATTTT
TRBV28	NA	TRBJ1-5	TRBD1	CASSPNRGRNQPQHF	TGTGCCAGCAGTCCCAACAGGGGTCGCAATCAGCCCCAGCATTTT
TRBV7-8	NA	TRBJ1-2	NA	CASSPRTALEAYYGYTF	TGTGCCAGCAGCCCCAGGACAGCGCTGGAGGCATACTATGGCTACACCTTC
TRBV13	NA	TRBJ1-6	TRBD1	CASSQRGTGDNSPLHF	TGTGCCAGCAGCCAGCGGGGGACAGGAGATAATTCACCCCTCCACTTT
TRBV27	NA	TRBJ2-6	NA	CASSFLGGGGANVLTF	TGTGCCAGCAGTTTCCTAGGGGGGGGTGGGGCCAACGTCCTGACTTTC
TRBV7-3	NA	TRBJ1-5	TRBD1	CASSPTGGGQPQHF	TGTGCCAGCAGCCCGACAGGGGGCGGTCAGCCCCAGCATTTT
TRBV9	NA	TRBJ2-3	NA	CASSTGGTLYF	TGTGCCAGCTCCACCGGAGGGACCCTGTATTTT